The rows below give T cell receptor beta chains drawn from one sample of a study of blood T cell repertoires in COVID-19. The protocol was immunoSEQ multiplex PCR, while the TCRdb copy is restricted to in-frame clones and leaves out a portion. The sample has around 150,000 clones; 70% to 90% are singletons. Sequencing was performed on PBMCs or T cells enriched from blood (not recorded which). These TCRs come from a man between 35 and 55 years old who had recovered from COVID-19. Each CDR3 is given with its conserved first and last residue. The D gene is left open where the match is weak. Clone size is given for some rows only: seen once, a few or many times, or a class if the clone is expanded.

clone_size: -
d_call: TRBD2
j_call: TRBJ2-1
v_call: TRBV4-1
cdr3_nt: TGCGCCAGCAGCCTTCGGACTAGCGGGGGGGTCGGGAATGAGCAGTTCTTC
cdr3_aa: CASSLRTSGGVGNEQFF

clone_size: -
d_call: -
j_call: TRBJ1-6
v_call: TRBV30
cdr3_nt: TGTGCCGGCGGAGGGGGGCTAGGAGCGCAGAATATCCACTTT
cdr3_aa: CAGGGGLGAQNIHF

clone_size: -
d_call: -
j_call: TRBJ1-5
v_call: TRBV6-2/TRBV6-3
cdr3_nt: TGTGCCAGCAGTTACGGTAGTCCTCAGCCCCAGCATTTT
cdr3_aa: CASSYGSPQPQHF

clone_size: -
d_call: -
j_call: TRBJ1-1
v_call: TRBV6-5
cdr3_nt: TGTGCCAGCAGCCCGGGACTGCTATACACTGAAGCTTTCTTT
cdr3_aa: CASSPGLLYTEAFF

clone_size: -
d_call: TRBD2
j_call: TRBJ2-2
v_call: TRBV6-6
cdr3_nt: TGTGCCAGCTTCATCGGACTAGCGGGGGAGGCCGGGGAGCTGTTTTTT
cdr3_aa: CASFIGLAGEAGELFF

clone_size: -
d_call: TRBD1
j_call: TRBJ1-5
v_call: TRBV19
cdr3_nt: TGTGCCAGTAGTGACAGGGGGCAGCCCCAGCATTTT
cdr3_aa: CASSDRGQPQHF

clone_size: once
d_call: -
j_call: TRBJ1-1
v_call: TRBV29-1
cdr3_nt: TGCAGCGTTGCGGGAACGCGGCCTTTGAACACTGAAGCTTTCTTT
cdr3_aa: CSVAGTRPLNTEAFF

clone_size: -
d_call: TRBD1
j_call: TRBJ2-5
v_call: TRBV9
cdr3_nt: TGTGCCAGCAGCGTGGGACAGGGGGAGACCCAGTACTTC
cdr3_aa: CASSVGQGETQYF

clone_size: -
d_call: -
j_call: TRBJ1-4
v_call: TRBV4-1
cdr3_nt: TGCGCCAGCAGCCGCGGGGGGTTCGTCAGAACTAATGAAAAACTGTTTTTT
cdr3_aa: CASSRGGFVRTNEKLFF

clone_size: -
d_call: TRBD1
j_call: TRBJ1-6
v_call: TRBV2
cdr3_nt: TGTGCCAGCAGTGAGCGGGAGGGGGCCTCACCCCTCCACTTT
cdr3_aa: CASSEREGASPLHF

clone_size: -
d_call: TRBD1
j_call: TRBJ1-2
v_call: TRBV6-6
cdr3_nt: TGTGCCAGCACCGAACGACAGGGTGGCTACACCTTC
cdr3_aa: CASTERQGGYTF

clone_size: -
d_call: -
j_call: TRBJ2-5
v_call: TRBV18
cdr3_nt: TGTGCCAGCTACGGTGGGTCGGGGACCCAGTACTTC
cdr3_aa: CASYGGSGTQYF

clone_size: -
d_call: -
j_call: TRBJ1-1
v_call: TRBV29-1
cdr3_nt: TGCAGCGTTGCCTCAGGGCGGAACACTGAAGCTTTCTTT
cdr3_aa: CSVASGRNTEAFF

clone_size: -
d_call: -
j_call: TRBJ1-5
v_call: TRBV18
cdr3_nt: TGTGCCAGCTCACCGATGCAAGGGGACAATCAGCCCCAGCATTTT
cdr3_aa: CASSPMQGDNQPQHF

clone_size: once
d_call: TRBD1
j_call: TRBJ1-2
v_call: TRBV2
cdr3_nt: TGTGCCAGCAGGGGAACAGGGGACAACTATGGCTACACCTTC
cdr3_aa: CASRGTGDNYGYTF

clone_size: -
d_call: -
j_call: TRBJ1-5
v_call: TRBV11-2
cdr3_nt: TGTGCCAGCAGCCCAGGGACATCCGGTCAGCCCCAGCATTTT
cdr3_aa: CASSPGTSGQPQHF

clone_size: -
d_call: TRBD1
j_call: TRBJ2-5
v_call: TRBV19
cdr3_nt: TGTGCCAGTAGTAAGGACAGGGGGCAATGGGAGACCCAGTACTTC
cdr3_aa: CASSKDRGQWETQYF

clone_size: -
d_call: -
j_call: TRBJ1-2
v_call: TRBV6-5
cdr3_nt: TGTGCCAGCAGTCTAACCCTTAACTATGGCTACACCTTC
cdr3_aa: CASSLTLNYGYTF

clone_size: -
d_call: TRBD1
j_call: TRBJ1-4
v_call: TRBV7-2
cdr3_nt: TGTGCCAGCAGCTTACCCCAGGGACAGAGTGAAAAACTGTTTTTT
cdr3_aa: CASSLPQGQSEKLFF

clone_size: -
d_call: -
j_call: TRBJ2-6
v_call: TRBV19
cdr3_nt: TGTGCCAGTAGTGGGGGGATAAAACCTTCTGGGGCCAACGTCCTGACTTTC
cdr3_aa: CASSGGIKPSGANVLTF

clone_size: -
d_call: -
j_call: TRBJ1-2
v_call: TRBV6-5
cdr3_nt: TGTGCCAGCAGACCCGACAGCAACTATGGCTACACCTTC
cdr3_aa: CASRPDSNYGYTF

clone_size: -
d_call: TRBD1
j_call: TRBJ1-2
v_call: TRBV11-2
cdr3_nt: TGTGCCAGCAGCTTGACAGGGGGCGGCTATGGCTACACCTTC
cdr3_aa: CASSLTGGGYGYTF

clone_size: -
d_call: -
j_call: TRBJ1-2
v_call: TRBV7-2
cdr3_nt: TGTGCAGTTGGCTCTTTCTATGGCTACACCTTC
cdr3_aa: CAVGSFYGYTF

clone_size: once
d_call: -
j_call: TRBJ1-3
v_call: TRBV30
cdr3_nt: TGTGCCTGGAGAAAACCTACCGGGGGCTCTGGAAACACCATATATTTT
cdr3_aa: CAWRKPTGGSGNTIYF

clone_size: -
d_call: TRBD1
j_call: TRBJ2-5
v_call: TRBV3-1/TRBV3-2
cdr3_nt: TGTGCCAGCAGCCGGAACAGGGGTTGGGAGACCCAGTACTTC
cdr3_aa: CASSRNRGWETQYF

clone_size: -
d_call: TRBD1
j_call: TRBJ1-2
v_call: TRBV30
cdr3_nt: TGTGCCTGGAGTAGGGACAGGGCGCCGGGAGGATATGGCTACACCTTC
cdr3_aa: CAWSRDRAPGGYGYTF

clone_size: -
d_call: -
j_call: TRBJ1-2
v_call: TRBV4-1
cdr3_nt: TGCGCCAGCAGCCAAGGGGGCGACTATGGCTACACCTTC
cdr3_aa: CASSQGGDYGYTF

clone_size: -
d_call: TRBD1
j_call: TRBJ2-7
v_call: TRBV10-2
cdr3_nt: TGCGCCAGCAGTGAGTCAGGGACAGGGGGCGCGGGGCAGTACTTC
cdr3_aa: CASSESGTGGAGQYF

clone_size: -
d_call: -
j_call: TRBJ1-2
v_call: TRBV19
cdr3_nt: TGTGCCTCCATACCACCTGGACTTAACTATGGCTACACCTTC
cdr3_aa: CASIPPGLNYGYTF

clone_size: -
d_call: -
j_call: TRBJ1-1
v_call: TRBV20-1
cdr3_nt: TGCAGTGCTAGGTCTCGCACCCTAACCTTCTTT
cdr3_aa: CSARSRTLTFF

clone_size: -
d_call: -
j_call: TRBJ1-1
v_call: TRBV19
cdr3_nt: TGTGCCAGTAGTCCAGATAAGGGGTTAAACACTGAAGCTTTCTTT
cdr3_aa: CASSPDKGLNTEAFF

clone_size: few
d_call: TRBD1
j_call: TRBJ1-2
v_call: TRBV5-4
cdr3_nt: TGTGCCAGCAGCTTCTTGGACAGGGGACGTGGCTACACCTTC
cdr3_aa: CASSFLDRGRGYTF

clone_size: -
d_call: -
j_call: TRBJ2-1
v_call: TRBV30
cdr3_nt: TGTGCCTGGAGTGAGGGGGAACGAAATGAGCAGTTCTTC
cdr3_aa: CAWSEGERNEQFF

clone_size: -
d_call: -
j_call: TRBJ2-3
v_call: TRBV5-1
cdr3_nt: TGCGCCAGCAGCTTGGGCCAGGGCGGTGGTGGGCAGTATTTT
cdr3_aa: CASSLGQGGGGQYF

clone_size: -
d_call: TRBD2
j_call: TRBJ2-7
v_call: TRBV20-1
cdr3_nt: TGCAGTGCTAGTCAGACTAGCGGGGCATCTCACTACGAGCAGTACTTC
cdr3_aa: CSASQTSGASHYEQYF

clone_size: few
d_call: TRBD1
j_call: TRBJ1-6
v_call: TRBV9
cdr3_nt: TGTGCCAGCAGCGTTACAGGGGGCACCTATAATTCACCCCTCCACTTT
cdr3_aa: CASSVTGGTYNSPLHF

clone_size: -
d_call: TRBD1
j_call: TRBJ2-2
v_call: TRBV9
cdr3_nt: TGTGCCAGCAGCGTGGATCCGACAGGGGACACCGGGGAGCTGTTTTTT
cdr3_aa: CASSVDPTGDTGELFF

clone_size: -
d_call: TRBD1
j_call: TRBJ2-1
v_call: TRBV2
cdr3_nt: TGTGCCAGCACACTGACAGGGAATGAGCAGTTCTTC
cdr3_aa: CASTLTGNEQFF

clone_size: -
d_call: TRBD2
j_call: TRBJ2-1
v_call: TRBV3-1/TRBV3-2
cdr3_nt: TGTGCCAGCAGCCAAGGGACTAGCGGGGAGTTCTTC
cdr3_aa: CASSQGTSGEFF

clone_size: -
d_call: TRBD1
j_call: TRBJ1-2
v_call: TRBV6-5
cdr3_nt: TGTGCCAGCAGCACGACAGGGAGGAGTAACTATGGCTACACCTTC
cdr3_aa: CASSTTGRSNYGYTF

clone_size: -
d_call: TRBD2
j_call: TRBJ2-1
v_call: TRBV27
cdr3_nt: TGTGCCAGCAGTTTAGGGGGGGATGAGCAGTTCTTC
cdr3_aa: CASSLGGDEQFF

clone_size: -
d_call: TRBD2
j_call: TRBJ2-3
v_call: TRBV2
cdr3_nt: TGTGCCAGCAGGGAACTAGCGGGGGGGCGAAGCACAGATACGCAGTATTTT
cdr3_aa: CASRELAGGRSTDTQYF

clone_size: once
d_call: TRBD1
j_call: TRBJ2-1
v_call: TRBV27
cdr3_nt: TGTGCCAGCAGTTCTGGACAGGTTGCGAGCAATGAGCAGTTCTTC
cdr3_aa: CASSSGQVASNEQFF

clone_size: -
d_call: TRBD1
j_call: TRBJ2-7
v_call: TRBV7-9
cdr3_nt: TGTGCCAGCAGCAGCACCCGGGACAGCACGTACTTC
cdr3_aa: CASSSTRDSTYF

clone_size: -
d_call: -
j_call: TRBJ1-5
v_call: TRBV5-1
cdr3_nt: TGCGCCAGCAGCTTGGAAAGGCGGGACGAGTCCCAGCATTTT
cdr3_aa: CASSLERRDESQHF

clone_size: -
d_call: TRBD2
j_call: TRBJ2-5
v_call: TRBV3-1/TRBV3-2
cdr3_nt: TGTGCCAGCAGCCTGGGACTAGCGGGGTATCAAGAGACCCAGTACTTC
cdr3_aa: CASSLGLAGYQETQYF